This passage covers 28 T cell receptor beta chains from one sample sequenced in a study of cytomegalovirus exposure and HLA in healthy donors. With 60 Vbeta and 13 Jbeta primers, the PCR was carried out. TCRdb keeps only in-frame clones here, not all; method: immunoSEQ multiplex PCR. The table shows 150,000 to 200,000 clones, with 82% occurring only once. Sequenced: PBMCs. All receptors derive from a girl aged 2-15 years in good health and CMV-seropositive.

The CDR3 bases are TGTGCCAGCAGTTCGCGGATCTCTGGAAACACCATATATTTT. Translation gives CASSSRISGNTIYF. The chain links TRBV6-1 to TRBJ1-3; D not resolved. Looked up from germline, CDR1 is MNHNS and CDR2 is SASEGT. V dropped 5 bases and J dropped 0 bases, with 8 bases sitting between them. The CDR3 is 14 residues long.

This clone showed up just a few times. This chain uses TRBV7-9 with TRBJ1-1; D may be TRBD1 (5 bases). Trimming removed 2 bases at V and 4 bases at J, with 11 bases between. Germline CDR1 reads SEHNR; CDR2 reads FQNEAQ (reference sequence). CDR3 length: 14 amino acids. The CDR3 bases are TGTGCCAGCAGCTTACAGGGCAAGGGCACTGAAGCTTTCTTT. Translating gives CASSLQGKGTEAFF.

This clone came up once. The chain is built from TRBV6-5 and TRBJ2-7; no firm D call. Germline CDR1 and CDR2: MNHEY and SVGAGI. The CDR3 consists of 15 residues. Trimming pared 2 bases from V and 0 bases from J, leaving 11 bases between. The chain's CDR3 is CASSYRPRSSYEQYF. In DNA form, the CDR3 reads TGTGCCAGCAGTTACCGACCGAGGAGCTCCTACGAGCAGTACTTC.

A few counts support this clone. The gene calls are TRBV28 and TRBJ1-2; D is uncertain. The germline CDR1 and CDR2 sequences are MDHEN and SYDVKM. V was clipped by 2 bases and J by 3 bases, with 7 bases between them. CDR3 length: 13 amino acids. The CDR3 sequence is CASSLPRHYGYTF. In DNA, the CDR3 is TGTGCCAGCAGTTTACCCAGGCACTATGGCTACACCTTC.

The chain combines TRBV4-1 with TRBJ1-1; 8 bases align to TRBD1. Losses at the gene ends were 3 bases for V and 3 bases for J; bases not matched to a gene: 6. The CDR3 covers 15 residues. CDR1 is MGHRA and CDR2 is YSYEKL in the germline V gene. The CDR3 region is CASSQGQARDTEAFF. DNA for the CDR3: TGCGCCAGCAGCCAGGGACAGGCAAGGGACACTGAAGCTTTCTTT.

The chain employs TRBV29-1 and TRBJ1-2, with 8 bases that match TRBD1. The trim removed 7 bases at V and 0 bases at J, leaving 4 bases unmatched. Germline-derived CDR1 and CDR2 are SQVTM and ANQGSEA. The CDR3 has 13 residues. CDR3 nucleotide sequence: TGCAGCGGAACAGGGGGGGCTAACTATGGCTACACCTTC. Translated, it gives CSGTGGANYGYTF.

The chain has TRBV10-3 and TRBJ2-7; 8 bases match TRBD2. Germline V gives CDR1 ENHRY, CDR2 SYGVKD. The trim removed 10 bases at V and 4 bases at J, leaving 12 bases unmatched. The CDR3 is made up of 14 amino acids. The CDR3 DNA is TGTGCCACCCATTCCTCCGGGAGGGATTACGAGCAGTACTTC. Amino acid sequence: CATHSSGRDYEQYF.

The chain employs TRBV29-1 and TRBJ2-7; 8 bases are a match to TRBD1. The CDR3 runs 15 residues. V trimming: 2 bases; J trimming: 3 bases; junction bases outside the gene matches: 9. Germline assignment: CDR1 SQVTM and CDR2 ANQGSEA. The CDR3 reads CSVEYPGTGNYEQYF. Written as DNA, the CDR3 is TGCAGCGTTGAATATCCAGGGACAGGAAACTACGAGCAGTACTTC.

The rearrangement uses TRBV10-2 and TRBJ1-5; TRBD1 aligns across 8 bases. The V gene end was trimmed by 4 bases and the J gene end by 7 bases; junction bases not matched to a gene: 3. CDR1 and CDR2 (germline): WSHSY, SAAADI. The CDR3 runs 13 residues. In DNA form, the CDR3 reads TGCGCCAGCAGTGCCAGGGGGCACCAGCCCCAGCATTTT. Translation gives CASSARGHQPQHF.

The chain combines TRBV6-5 with TRBJ2-2; 7 nucleotides agree with TRBD2. Germline CDR1 is MNHEY and CDR2 is SVGAGI. CDR3 length equals 13 residues. V was clipped by 7 bases and J by 5 bases; unmatched bases: 4. The CDR3: CASNPGGTGELFF. CDR3 DNA sequence: TGTGCCAGCAACCCCGGGGGGACCGGGGAGCTGTTTTTT.

The chain joins TRBV30 to TRBJ2-1; no definite D call. Per the germline V gene, CDR1 is GTSNPN and CDR2 is SVGIG (reference sequence). V lost 5 bases and J 8 bases, leaving 10 bases between the germline ends. This CDR3 has 11 amino acids. The CDR3 nucleotides are TGTGCCTGGTTCAGGATCCATGAGCAGTTCTTC. This codes for CAWFRIHEQFF.

This clone was observed a handful of times. This chain uses TRBV5-4 with TRBJ2-7, with TRBD2 as a possible D gene (6 bases). This CDR3 is 14 amino acids long. Germline V gene data show CDR1 as SGHNT and CDR2 as YYREEE (reference sequence). Trimming stripped 4 bases from V and 2 bases from J, with 13 bases between. DNA for the CDR3: TGTGCCAGCAGCACCCGACTAGTCCCCTACGAGCAGTACTTC. This codes for CASSTRLVPYEQYF.

The chain is built from TRBV4-1 and TRBJ2-1, with 10 nucleotides matching TRBD2. The germline gives CDR1 MGHRA, CDR2 YSYEKL. Germline trimming cut 2 bases from V and 9 bases from J; bases unmatched to any gene: 19. This CDR3 comprises 19 residues. The CDR3 nucleotides are TGCGCCAGCAGCCAACCACCCCCCACTAAAGCGGGAGGGCCTGGTGAGCAGTTCTTC. The encoded protein is CASSQPPPTKAGGPGEQFF.

This rearrangement joins TRBV28 to TRBJ1-1, with a tentative D call TRBD1 (6 bases). The CDR3 covers 14 residues. Germline V gives CDR1 MDHEN, CDR2 SYDVKM. Between the trimmed V and J ends, which lost 3 bases and 5 bases, there was a span of 13 bases. The DNA for the CDR3 is TGTGCCAGCAGTTTTTCGCAGGGGTCAACTGAAGCTTTCTTT. This codes for CASSFSQGSTEAFF. The variable domain in full, completed from reference TRBV28 and TRBJ1-1, reads DVKVTQSSRYLVKRTGEKVFLECVQDMDHENMFWYRQDPGLGLRLIYFSYDVKMKEKGDIPEGYSVSREKKERFSLILESASTNQTSMYLCASSFSQGSTEAFFGQGTRLTVV.

The V gene is TRBV7-6, the J gene TRBJ1-1, with unresolved D. Germline V gives CDR1 SGHVS, CDR2 FNYEAQ. CDR3 length: 16 amino acids. V shed 5 bases and J shed 0 bases, with 16 bases lying between them. CDR3 sequence: CASSQMKGGVNTEAFF. The CDR3 nucleotides read TGTGCCAGCAGCCAGATGAAAGGCGGGGTGAACACTGAAGCTTTCTTT.

This clone has more than one count but fewer than ten. The rearrangement uses TRBV5-4 and TRBJ1-2; 8 bases line up with TRBD1. Germline trimming cut 0 bases from V and 7 bases from J; bases unmatched to any gene: 5. CDR1 and CDR2 from the germline V gene are SGHNT and YYREEE (reference sequence). The length of the CDR3 is 14 residues. In DNA, the CDR3 is TGTGCCAGCAGCTTGGACAGGGGGATGGGTGGCTACACCTTC. The encoded protein is CASSLDRGMGGYTF.

This clone was observed once. CDR3: CASSQVVSGAGDTGELFF. As DNA, the CDR3 is TGCGCCAGCAGCCAAGTGGTGTCCGGAGCGGGAGACACCGGGGAGCTGTTTTTT. The chain recombines TRBV4-1 with TRBJ2-2; 8 nucleotides line up with TRBD2. There are 18 residues in the CDR3. The V and J ends lost 1 base and 3 bases, in that order; junction bases with no gene match: 10. Germline CDR1 and CDR2: MGHRA and YSYEKL.

CDR3 region: CASSFLPSGRNTGELFF. The CDR3 nucleotides are TGCGCCAGCAGCTTCCTTCCTAGCGGGAGGAACACCGGGGAGCTGTTTTTT. The chain carries TRBV5-1 and TRBJ2-2; 10 nucleotides line up with TRBD2. CDR3 size: 17 residues. Looked up from germline, CDR1 is SGHRS and CDR2 is YFSETQ. V lost 2 bases to trimming and J lost 1 base; unmatched junction nucleotides: 5.

This clone came up a few times. Other DNA sequences in the sample encode the same CDR3. The chain is built from TRBV6-4 and TRBJ2-2; unclear D gene. V shed 0 bases and J shed 4 bases, with 3 bases lying between them. This CDR3 is built from 13 residues. Germline V gene data show CDR1 as MRHNA and CDR2 as SNTAGT. The CDR3 DNA reads as TGTGCCAGCAGTGACTCCAGCACCGGGGAGCTGTTTTTT. It encodes CASSDSSTGELFF.

The genes are TRBV11-2 and TRBJ1-1; the match to TRBD1 covers 11 bases. Germline V CDR1 and CDR2: SGHAT, FQNNGV. V shed 5 bases and J 11 bases; nucleotides not matched to a gene: 4. This CDR3 spans 12 amino acids. The CDR3 region is CASSIRDRGAFF. Written as DNA, the CDR3 is TGTGCCAGCAGCATCCGGGACAGGGGGGCTTTCTTT.

The rearrangement uses TRBV21-1 and TRBJ2-7; TRBD1, the D gene given by the table, was not confirmed from the DNA. TRBV21-1 constitutes a pseudogene. The CDR3 length is 14 residues. The CDR3, as DNA: TGTGCCAGCAGCAGGGAACAGGGGACCTACGAGCAGTACTTC. Translated: CASSREQGTYEQYF.

This rearrangement joins TRBV9 to TRBJ2-7; TRBD2 is a possible D gene (6 bases). V gave up 2 bases and J gave up 1 base, with 13 bases separating them. CDR3 length equals 15 residues. Germline CDR1 SGDLS, CDR2 YYNGEE. CDR3 protein: CASSVDLAASYEQYF. CDR3 bases: TGTGCCAGCAGCGTGGATTTAGCGGCTTCCTACGAGCAGTACTTC.

The chain is built from TRBV5-4 and TRBJ1-2; D gene uncertain. Trimming took 1 base from V and 7 from J, leaving 8 bases between them. Germline V gives CDR1 SGHNT, CDR2 YYREEE (reference sequence). The CDR3 contains 12 residues. In DNA form, the CDR3 reads TGTGCCAGCAGCTTGTATCAGTCTGGCTACACCTTC. It codes for CASSLYQSGYTF.

The chain couples TRBV27 to TRBJ2-7, with 7 nucleotides matching TRBD2. The CDR3 has 12 amino acids. The germline CDR1 and CDR2 sequences are MNHEY and SMNVEV (reference sequence). The ends lost 5 bases at V and 7 bases at J; junction bases unmatched: 5. The CDR3 here is CASSLQGGEQYF. The CDR3 DNA sequence: TGTGCCAGCAGTCTTCAGGGAGGGGAGCAGTACTTC.

The gene calls are TRBV6-5 and TRBJ1-5; 7 bases line up with TRBD1. Germline trimming cut 6 bases from V and 2 bases from J; bases unmatched to any gene: 4. CDR3 length equals 14 residues. Germline CDR1 is MNHEY and CDR2 is SVGAGI. The CDR3 coding sequence is TGTGCCAGCAGACGGACAGGCGGCAATCAGCCCCAGCATTTT. It encodes CASRRTGGNQPQHF.

V is TRBV5-1 and J is TRBJ2-5; 9 bases align to TRBD2. TRBJ2-7 explains the end of the DNA better; the J call may be wrong. The CDR3 totals 16 residues. CDR1 and CDR2 (germline): SGHRS, YFSETQ. In DNA form, the CDR3 reads TGCGCCAGCAGCTTGGCCGCGGGGGGGGGATCCTACGAGCAGTACTTC. It yields the protein CASSLAAGGGSYEQYF.

The chain joins TRBV5-1 to TRBJ2-3; tentative D call: TRBD2 (6 bases). Germline CDR1 and CDR2: SGHRS and YFSETQ. This CDR3 region has 14 residues. V shed 4 bases and J shed 5 bases, with 14 bases lying between them. CDR3 nucleotide sequence: TGCGCCAGCAGCCGCGGGGATCGGGGAGATACGCAGTATTTT. Protein: CASSRGDRGDTQYF.

The V call is TRBV29-1, the J call TRBJ2-1; TRBD1 matches 8 bases. Trimming took 6 bases from V and 8 from J; bases not matched to a gene: 12. The germline gives CDR1 SQVTM, CDR2 ANQGSEA. The CDR3 extends over 14 amino acids. CDR3 coding DNA: TGCAGCGTGCAGGGGGCGAAAAGTAACGATGAGCAGTTCTTC. Translated, it gives CSVQGAKSNDEQFF.